These T cell receptor beta chains were read from a single sample in a study of blood T cells in healthy people across ages. MiXCR was run by TCRdb on the 5' RACE reads, yielding one entry per CDR3 protein. The table has almost 1 million distinct CDR3 sequences, 45% to 60% seen once; the top ten hold over 20%. The sequenced sample consisted of blood. The receptors shown here come from a woman aged 55-70 years in good health. Both conserved end residues are part of each CDR3. A D gene is named only where the DNA matches it firmly. Clone sizes are given selectively: once, few, many, or a class where the clone is expanded.

TRBJ2-5	NA	TRBV9	NA	CASSVNWGGETRYF	TGTGCCAGCAGCGTAAACTGGGGCGGGGAGACCCGGTACTTC
TRBJ1-1	NA	TRBV4-2	TRBD1	CASSQDGTGLNTEAFF	TGTGCCAGCAGCCAAGATGGGACAGGTCTGAACACTGAAGCTTTCTTT
TRBJ2-7	once	TRBV29-1	TRBD1	CSVIRDSSYEQYF	TGTAGCGTAATCCGGGACAGCTCCTACGAGCAGTACTTC
TRBJ2-7	NA	TRBV15	NA	CATSRALEGLYEQYF	TGTGCCACCAGCAGAGCGCTGGAGGGACTTTACGAGCAGTACTTC
TRBJ2-1	NA	TRBV5-6	TRBD2	CASSSGTSGRTYNEQFF	TGTGCCAGCAGCTCCGGGACTAGCGGGAGGACTTACAATGAGCAGTTCTTC
TRBJ1-1	NA	TRBV13	NA	CASSGHSLAEAFF	TGTGCCAGCAGTGGACATTCCCTTGCTGAAGCTTTCTTT
TRBJ2-5	few	TRBV4-3	TRBD1	CASSQDWGQGPRTQYF	TGCGCCAGCAGCCAAGATTGGGGACAGGGGCCAAGGACCCAGTACTTC
TRBJ1-1	NA	TRBV3-1	NA	CASSRTSTEAFF	TGTGCCAGCAGCCGGACGAGCACTGAAGCTTTCTTT
TRBJ1-1	NA	TRBV4-1	NA	CASSPRPGAEAFF	TGCGCCAGCAGCCCGCGCCCGGGGGCTGAAGCTTTCTTT
TRBJ2-7	NA	TRBV6-2/TRBV6-3	NA	CASSYYAAYEQYF	TGTGCCAGCAGTTACTACGCCGCCTACGAGCAGTACTTC
TRBJ2-1	NA	TRBV7-2	TRBD1	CASSLVTGIGEQFF	TGTGCCAGCAGCTTAGTGACAGGGATCGGTGAGCAGTTCTTC
TRBJ2-5	NA	TRBV6-2/TRBV6-3	TRBD2	CASSYSSLAGGYEQYF	TGTGCCAGCAGTTACTCGTCACTAGCGGGAGGTTATGAGCAGTACTTC
TRBJ2-5	NA	TRBV20-1	NA	CSALAGMAWGETQYF	TGCAGTGCACTTGCAGGGATGGCTTGGGGGGAGACCCAGTACTTC
TRBJ2-7	NA	TRBV29-1	NA	CSVEDHQGGEQYF	TGCAGCGTTGAAGACCACCAGGGCGGCGAGCAGTACTTC
TRBJ2-1	NA	TRBV25-1	NA	CASSEWSRGEQFF	TGTGCCAGCAGTGAATGGAGCCGCGGGGAGCAGTTCTTC
TRBJ2-4	NA	TRBV21-1	NA	CASSKALGEGILIWGAKNIQYF	TGTGCCAGCAGCAAAGCGCTAGGGGAGGGGATCCTCATTTGGGGAGCCAAAAACATTCAGTACTTC
TRBJ1-2	NA	TRBV7-2	NA	CASSFLQGRDGYTF	TGTGCCAGCAGCTTCCTTCAGGGAAGAGATGGCTACACCTTC
TRBJ2-7	few	TRBV30	NA	CAYNRDGAYEQYF	TGTGCCTACAACCGGGACGGAGCCTACGAGCAGTACTTC
TRBJ1-1	NA	TRBV3-1	NA	CASSRSQGLNTEAFF	TGTGCCAGCAGCCGATCACAGGGTTTGAACACTGAAGCTTTCTTT
TRBJ2-7	few	TRBV29-1	NA	CSVVSVYEQYF	TGCAGCGTGGTGTCGGTATACGAGCAGTACTTC
TRBJ2-3	NA	TRBV7-9	NA	CAHRTDTQYF	TGTGCCCACCGCACAGATACGCAGTATTTT
TRBJ2-3	NA	TRBV6-5	TRBD1	CASTYGQGANTDTQYF	TGTGCCAGCACCTATGGGCAGGGGGCAAACACAGATACGCAGTATTTT
TRBJ2-1	NA	TRBV7-2	TRBD2	CASSGPSGRMGEQFF	TGTGCCAGCAGCGGCCCTAGCGGGAGGATGGGTGAGCAGTTCTTC
TRBJ2-3	NA	TRBV3-1	TRBD2	CASSHGTSGHTQYF	TGTGCCAGCAGTCACGGGACTAGCGGTCATACGCAGTATTTT
TRBJ2-3	once	TRBV10-3	TRBD2	CAISEGSGSWTDTQYF	TGTGCCATCAGTGAGGGAAGCGGGAGTTGGACAGATACGCAGTATTTT
TRBJ2-7	NA	TRBV27	NA	CTSSSRTNVEQYF	TGTACCAGCAGTTCCCGGACTAATGTCGAGCAGTACTTC
TRBJ2-5	NA	TRBV27	NA	CASSFHQGGLRETQYF	TGTGCCAGCAGTTTTCATCAGGGAGGCTTGCGAGAGACCCAGTACTTC
TRBJ2-7	NA	TRBV6-1	NA	CASSDSPFGQYF	TGTGCCAGCAGTGACTCCCCTTTTGGCCAGTACTTC
TRBJ2-7	NA	TRBV29-1	NA	CSVEDGTRSYEQYF	TGCAGCGTGGAGGACGGAACCAGATCCTACGAGCAGTACTTC
TRBJ1-1	few	TRBV29-1	NA	CSVDRLNTEAFF	TGCAGCGTCGATCGGTTGAACACTGAAGCTTTCTTT
TRBJ1-5	NA	TRBV2	TRBD1	CASSVGQNRGQHF	TGTGCCAGCAGTGTGGGACAGAATCGGGGCCAGCATTTT
TRBJ1-2	few	TRBV12-5	NA	CASGFQGTGGYTF	TGTGCTAGTGGTTTCCAGGGAACGGGAGGCTACACCTTC
TRBJ2-3	NA	TRBV5-1	NA	CASSSGLTDTQYF	TGCGCCAGCAGCTCAGGCCTAACAGATACGCAGTATTTT
TRBJ2-7	NA	TRBV12-3/TRBV12-4	TRBD1	CASRGGTGAPYEQYF	TGTGCCAGCAGGGGTGGGACAGGGGCCCCCTACGAGCAGTACTTC
TRBJ2-1	few	TRBV12-3/TRBV12-4	NA	CASSPMGKANEQFF	TGTGCCAGCAGCCCCATGGGGAAGGCGAATGAGCAGTTCTTC
TRBJ2-7	NA	TRBV5-1	TRBD1	CASSPPITTQGAEQYF	TGCGCCAGCAGCCCCCCGATAACTACACAGGGGGCCGAGCAGTACTTC
TRBJ2-1	NA	TRBV20-1	TRBD2	CSARGTSGSVLSSYNEQFF	TGCAGTGCTAGAGGGACTAGCGGGAGTGTCCTATCCTCCTACAATGAGCAGTTCTTC
TRBJ1-2	NA	TRBV10-3	NA	CAISDPKEGHGGYTF	TGTGCCATCAGTGACCCGAAGGAGGGACACGGCGGCTACACCTTC
TRBJ2-5	NA	TRBV24-1	NA	CATSDFQDWKTQYF	TGTGCCACCAGTGATTTCCAGGACTGGAAGACCCAGTACTTC
TRBJ2-1	few	TRBV7-2	NA	CASSQTAWTANEQFF	TGTGCCAGCAGCCAAACCGCCTGGACTGCTAATGAGCAGTTCTTC
TRBJ2-6	once	TRBV28	NA	CASSRTSSGANVLIF	TGTGCCAGCAGCCGCACAAGCTCTGGGGCCAACGTCCTGATTTTC
TRBJ1-2	NA	TRBV3-1	NA	CASSQAQGINYGYTF	TGTGCCAGCAGCCAAGCCCAGGGAATCAACTATGGCTACACCTTC
TRBJ2-3	NA	TRBV20-1	NA	CSAKLSEYGTQYF	TGCAGTGCTAAGCTCTCGGAGTACGGTACGCAGTATTTT
TRBJ2-7	NA	TRBV7-2	TRBD2	CASSPKVRRGLQKSYEQYF	TGTGCCAGCAGCCCCAAAGTACGGAGGGGACTACAAAAATCCTACGAGCAGTACTTC
TRBJ2-1	NA	TRBV10-3	TRBD2	CAISPVAGAYNEQFF	TGTGCCATCAGCCCCGTAGCGGGAGCATACAATGAGCAGTTCTTC
TRBJ2-1	once	TRBV20-1	TRBD2	CSARTSRYNEQFF	TGCAGTGCCCGGACTAGCCGGTACAATGAGCAGTTCTTC
TRBJ1-5	NA	TRBV28	TRBD1	CASSLQGAGVGNQPQHF	TGTGCCAGCAGTCTACAGGGGGCAGGGGTTGGCAATCAGCCCCAGCATTTT
TRBJ2-3	NA	TRBV5-8	NA	CASSLYQVSTDTQYF	TGTGCCAGCAGCTTATATCAAGTCTCCACAGATACGCAGTATTTT
TRBJ2-5	NA	TRBV18	NA	CASSPMRTEQETQYF	TGTGCCAGCTCACCAATGCGGACAGAACAAGAGACCCAGTACTTC
TRBJ2-1	once	TRBV12-3/TRBV12-4	NA	CASGHPNEQFF	TGTGCCAGCGGGCATCCCAATGAGCAGTTCTTC
TRBJ2-2	NA	TRBV30	NA	CAWSVRVAGELFF	TGTGCCTGGAGTGTACGGGTTGCCGGGGAGCTGTTTTTT